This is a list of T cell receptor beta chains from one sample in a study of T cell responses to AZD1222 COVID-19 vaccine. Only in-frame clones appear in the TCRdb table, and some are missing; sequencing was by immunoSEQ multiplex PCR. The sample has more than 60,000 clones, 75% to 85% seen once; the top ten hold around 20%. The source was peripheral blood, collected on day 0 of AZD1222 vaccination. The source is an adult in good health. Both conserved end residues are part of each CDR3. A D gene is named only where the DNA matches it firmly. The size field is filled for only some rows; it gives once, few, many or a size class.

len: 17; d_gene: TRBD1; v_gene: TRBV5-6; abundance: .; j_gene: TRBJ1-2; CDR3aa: CASSLGITGGVRYGYTF; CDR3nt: TGTGCCAGCAGCTTGGGAATAACAGGGGGCGTTCGCTATGGCTACACCTTC
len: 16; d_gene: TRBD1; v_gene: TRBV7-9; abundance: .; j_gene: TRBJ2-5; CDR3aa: CASSLPGQGLGETQYF; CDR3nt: TGTGCCAGCAGCCTCCCGGGACAGGGTCTCGGAGAGACCCAGTACTTC
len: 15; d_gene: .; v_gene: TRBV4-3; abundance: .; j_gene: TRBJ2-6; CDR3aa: CASSQDAWGANVLTF; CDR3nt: TGCGCCAGCAGCCAAGACGCGTGGGGGGCCAACGTCCTGACTTTC
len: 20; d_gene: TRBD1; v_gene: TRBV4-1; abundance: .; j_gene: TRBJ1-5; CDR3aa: CASSRFSLQGGILSNQPQHF; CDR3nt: TGCGCCAGCAGCCGATTTTCGCTACAGGGGGGGATCCTTAGCAATCAGCCCCAGCATTTT
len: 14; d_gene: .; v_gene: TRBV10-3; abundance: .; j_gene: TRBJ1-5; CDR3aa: CAISEGAGNQPQHF; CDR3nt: TGTGCCATCAGTGAGGGGGCAGGCAATCAGCCCCAGCATTTT
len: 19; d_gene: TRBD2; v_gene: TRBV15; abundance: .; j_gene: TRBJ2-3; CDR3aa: CATSRVGTRLAGDADTQYF; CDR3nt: TGTGCCACCAGCAGAGTTGGGACTCGACTAGCGGGAGATGCAGATACGCAGTATTTT
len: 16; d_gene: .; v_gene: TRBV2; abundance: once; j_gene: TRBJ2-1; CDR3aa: CASIAVPDVSYNEQFF; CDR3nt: TGTGCCAGCATTGCGGTCCCGGACGTCTCCTACAATGAGCAGTTCTTC
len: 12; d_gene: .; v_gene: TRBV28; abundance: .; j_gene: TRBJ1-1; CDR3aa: CASSINRELAFF; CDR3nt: TGTGCCAGCAGTATAAACAGGGAACTGGCTTTCTTT
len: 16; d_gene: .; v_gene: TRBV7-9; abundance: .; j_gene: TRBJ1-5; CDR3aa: CASSYLIRDSNQPQHF; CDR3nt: TGTGCCAGCAGCTACCTCATCCGGGATAGCAATCAGCCCCAGCATTTT
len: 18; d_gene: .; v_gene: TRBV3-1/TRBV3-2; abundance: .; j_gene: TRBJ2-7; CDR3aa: CASSQGVIEERPGDEQYF; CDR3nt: TGTGCCAGCAGCCAAGGGGTCATCGAGGAGAGACCGGGCGACGAGCAGTACTTC
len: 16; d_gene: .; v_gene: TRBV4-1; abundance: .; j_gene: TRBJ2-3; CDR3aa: CASSQEGQGGTDTQYF; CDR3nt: TGCGCCAGCAGCCAAGAAGGCCAGGGAGGCACAGATACGCAGTATTTT
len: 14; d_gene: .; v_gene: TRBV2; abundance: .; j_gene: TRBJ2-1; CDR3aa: CASSEGGTYNEQFF; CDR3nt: TGTGCCAGCAGTGAAGGGGGAACCTACAATGAGCAGTTCTTC
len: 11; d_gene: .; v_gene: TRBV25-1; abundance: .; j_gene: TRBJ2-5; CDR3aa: CASSEGETQYF; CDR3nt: TGTGCCAGCAGTGAGGGAGAGACCCAGTACTTC
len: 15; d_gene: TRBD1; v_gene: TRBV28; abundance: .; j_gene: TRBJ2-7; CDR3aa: CASSFIGGASYEQYF; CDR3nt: TGTGCCAGCAGTTTCATAGGGGGCGCCTCCTACGAGCAGTACTTC